This is a list of T cell receptor beta chains from one sample in a study of cytomegalovirus exposure and HLA in healthy donors. Libraries were prepared by immunoSEQ multiplex PCR; TCRdb keeps only in-frame clonotypes and omits some of them. The data contain roughly 98,000 clones, about 70% of them singletons. The sample taken for sequencing was PBMCs. Receptor source: a female donor in good health and CMV-seropositive. Each CDR3 is given with its conserved first and last residue. Fields, in order: J gene, D gene, V gene, clone size, CDR3 DNA, CDR3 protein. The D gene is left open where the match is weak. Clone size is not always given. Where it is, it says once, few, many or a class for expanded clones.

TRBJ2-3 TRBD1 TRBV5-1 NA TGCGCCAGCAGCTCGGGCAGGGGGACAGATACGCAGTATTTT CASSSGRGTDTQYF
TRBJ2-2 NA TRBV19 NA TGTGCCAGTAGTATCCAGAACACCGGGGAGCTGTTTTTT CASSIQNTGELFF
TRBJ2-2 NA TRBV13 NA TGTGCCAGCGCGGGGACTTCCACCGGGGAGCTGTTTTTT CASAGTSTGELFF
TRBJ2-7 NA TRBV6-1 NA TGTGCCAGCAGTCGGGACTCTCCTAGCTCCTACGAGCAGTACTTC CASSRDSPSSYEQYF
TRBJ1-4 NA TRBV29-1 NA TGCAGCGTCACAGGGACCGGGGAAAAACTGTTTTTT CSVTGTGEKLFF
TRBJ2-7 TRBD2 TRBV2 NA TGTGCCAGCAGGAGTCATCCTGGACTAGCGTTCGGATACGAGCAGTACTTC CASRSHPGLAFGYEQYF
TRBJ1-1 NA TRBV4-1 NA TGCGCCAGCAGCCAAGGACCGGCCAGGGAAGTTTACACTGAAGCTTTCTTT CASSQGPAREVYTEAFF
TRBJ2-7 NA TRBV11-1 NA TGTGCCAGCAGCTCGTCGGGGATAGAGCAGTACTTC CASSSSGIEQYF
TRBJ1-2 NA TRBV7-2 NA TGTGCCAGCAGCTTGAGGCAGGGTGATGGCTACACCTTC CASSLRQGDGYTF
TRBJ1-2 TRBD1 TRBV7-8 NA TGTGCCAGCAGCCCCCGGACAGGGGATAACTATGGCTACACCTTC CASSPRTGDNYGYTF
TRBJ2-2 TRBD2 TRBV4-3 NA TGCGCCAGCAGCCAAGACCTAGCGGGAGAAACCGGGGAGCTGTTTTTT CASSQDLAGETGELFF
TRBJ2-1 TRBD2 TRBV6-5 NA TGTGCCAGCAACCCGGGAGGCAATGAGCAGTTCTTC CASNPGGNEQFF
TRBJ2-1 TRBD2 TRBV28 NA TGTGCCAGCAGTACGCTGCGGGAGGTCCACAATGAGCAGTTCTTC CASSTLREVHNEQFF
TRBJ1-3 NA TRBV4-3 NA TGCGCCAGCAGCCGCAGGACAGACTCCTCTGGAAACACCATATATTTT CASSRRTDSSGNTIYF
TRBJ2-7 TRBD2 TRBV4-1 NA TGCGCCAGCAGCCAAGAAGTGACCTTAACGGGGGGGCCATACGAGCAGTACTTC CASSQEVTLTGGPYEQYF
TRBJ1-6 TRBD1 TRBV5-6 NA TGTGCCAGCAGCCCGGACAGGAGCTCCTATAATTCACCCCTCCACTTT CASSPDRSSYNSPLHF
TRBJ2-7 NA TRBV2 NA TGTGCCAGCAGCCGAGAGTCCGTAGCCAACGAGCAGTACTTC CASSRESVANEQYF
TRBJ2-2 TRBD1 TRBV10-3 NA TGTGCCATCAGTGAGCCGGGACAGGGGAACACCGGGGAGCTGTTTTTT CAISEPGQGNTGELFF
TRBJ2-7 TRBD1 TRBV7-6 NA TGTGCCAGCAGCGCAATACAGGGGGCTAATGAGCAGTACTTC CASSAIQGANEQYF
TRBJ1-4 NA TRBV5-1 NA TGCGCCAGCAGCCTAGACCCACCAACTAATGAAAAACTGTTTTTT CASSLDPPTNEKLFF
TRBJ2-7 NA TRBV4-3 NA TGCGCCAGCAGCCAAGATAGGGGCAGCCACTACGAGCAGTACTTC CASSQDRGSHYEQYF
TRBJ2-3 NA TRBV28 NA TGTGCCAGCAGGCCGTCGACGGACTGGCGTCCAGATACGCAGTATTTT CASRPSTDWRPDTQYF
TRBJ2-2 TRBD1 TRBV28 NA TGTGCCAGCAGTTTTTTGGACAGGGGGATTGGGGAGCTGTTTTTT CASSFLDRGIGELFF
TRBJ2-1 NA TRBV30 NA TGTGCCTGGAAGGGTCGCGGGTGGGGTGAGCAGTTCTTC CAWKGRGWGEQFF
TRBJ2-7 TRBD1 TRBV4-3 NA TGCGCCAGCAGCCCCGAGGCAGGGGGCCGAGAGCAGTACTTC CASSPEAGGREQYF
TRBJ2-2 NA TRBV9 NA TGTGCCAGCAGCGTCGTATCTAGCAGCCTGAACACCGGGGAGCTGTTTTTT CASSVVSSSLNTGELFF
TRBJ2-1 TRBD2 TRBV18 once TGTGCCAGCTCACTAGACAGGACTAGCGGGACTGAGCAGTTCTTC CASSLDRTSGTEQFF
TRBJ2-7 TRBD2 TRBV27 NA TGTGCCAGCAGTTCAGCGGGAGGGCCCTACGAGCAGTACTTC CASSSAGGPYEQYF
TRBJ2-3 TRBD2 TRBV7-2 NA TGTGCCAGCAGCTTGGCGGGAGGGCCGGTGGGAGATACGCAGTATTTT CASSLAGGPVGDTQYF
TRBJ1-5 TRBD1 TRBV5-1 NA TGCGCCAGCAGCCGGACAGGGGGCTTCAATCAGCCCCAGCATTTT CASSRTGGFNQPQHF
TRBJ2-5 TRBD1 TRBV5-6 NA TGTGCCAGCAGCTTGATCGGGACAGGGACCCCGAACCAAGAGACCCAGTACTTC CASSLIGTGTPNQETQYF
TRBJ2-3 NA TRBV4-1 NA TGCGCCAGCAGCCAAGGATCCCGCGGGACAGATACGCAGTATTTT CASSQGSRGTDTQYF
TRBJ1-1 TRBD1 TRBV5-1 NA TGCGCCAGCAGCAGAGGACAGGGACAAGCTTTCTTT CASSRGQGQAFF
TRBJ1-1 NA TRBV19 once TGTGCCAGTAGCCTCCAGGATGAAGCTTTCTTT CASSLQDEAFF
TRBJ2-7 NA TRBV11-3 NA TGTGCCAGCAGCCTAGAGAGCTATTCTTCGGAGCAGTACTTC CASSLESYSSEQYF
TRBJ1-6 NA TRBV4-3 NA TGCGCCAGCAGCCAAGTGCAAAGGGGGAATTCACCCCTCCACTTT CASSQVQRGNSPLHF
TRBJ1-1 TRBD1 TRBV5-4 few TGTGCCAGCAGCATAGCGGGACAGAACCTTGCCGCTTTCTTT CASSIAGQNLAAFF
TRBJ1-2 NA TRBV6-5 NA TGTGCCAGCAAATTTGGGAGGGCCTATGGCTACACCTTC CASKFGRAYGYTF
TRBJ1-2 TRBD1 TRBV7-2 NA TGTGCCAGCAGCTTAGCGACCACAGGGGGAGGCTACACCTTC CASSLATTGGGYTF
TRBJ2-3 NA TRBV9 NA TGTGCCAGCAGCTCCCCGGGGGGCACAGATACGCAGTATTTT CASSSPGGTDTQYF
TRBJ2-1 NA TRBV7-2 NA TGTGCCAGCAGCTTTACGTGGGCTGAGCAGTTCTTC CASSFTWAEQFF
TRBJ1-1 NA TRBV5-1 NA TGCGCCAGCAGCTTGGCGGTCAGGGGAAGTACTGAAGCTTTCTTT CASSLAVRGSTEAFF
TRBJ1-5 NA TRBV6-5 few TGTGCAAGTTCTACAGGGCTTAATCAGCCCCAGCATTTT CASSTGLNQPQHF
TRBJ2-1 NA TRBV4-1 NA TGCGCCAGCAGCCAAGGGCGGAGGTCCTACAATGAGCAGTTCTTC CASSQGRRSYNEQFF
TRBJ1-5 NA TRBV5-1 NA TGCGCCAGCAGCTTGGCCATGGGAGATCAGCCCCAGCATTTT CASSLAMGDQPQHF
TRBJ2-7 TRBD1 TRBV10-2 NA TGCGCCAGCAGTGATCAGGACAGGATCCTTTACGAGCAGTACTTC CASSDQDRILYEQYF
TRBJ2-1 TRBD1 TRBV6-5 NA TGTGCCAGCAGTTTCGGGACAGGGTACAATGAGCAGTTCTTC CASSFGTGYNEQFF
TRBJ1-1 NA TRBV5-1 NA TGCGCCAGCAGCTTGGCGGGGTCGGACACTGAAGCTTTCTTT CASSLAGSDTEAFF
TRBJ2-7 TRBD1 TRBV4-1 NA TGCGCCAGCAGCCCAGCCCCCGGGACAGGGGCATACGAGCAGTACTTC CASSPAPGTGAYEQYF
TRBJ2-1 TRBD1 TRBV9 few TGTGCCAGCAGCCAAGACAGGGCAAATGAGCAGTTCTTC CASSQDRANEQFF
TRBJ2-7 TRBD1 TRBV28 NA TGTGCCACCCTGGGGACAGGCCCCTACGAGCAGTACTTC CATLGTGPYEQYF
TRBJ2-2 TRBD2 TRBV9 NA TGTGCCAGCGGGGCGGGAGCATTAGGGGAGCTGTTTTTT CASGAGALGELFF
TRBJ1-5 NA TRBV28 NA TGTGCCAGCATTGGGGGGGATCAGCCCCAGCATTTT CASIGGDQPQHF
TRBJ2-7 TRBD1 TRBV19 NA TGTGCCAGTAGTACACTTCCGGGACAGAGCTCCTACGAGCAGTACTTC CASSTLPGQSSYEQYF
TRBJ2-1 TRBD1 TRBV11-3 NA TGTGCCAGCAGCTCCGGGACAGGGGAGAATGAGCAGTTCTTC CASSSGTGENEQFF
TRBJ1-6 NA TRBV5-1 NA TGCGCCAGCAGCTTGGGGCAGGGGCCCTCGCCCCTCCACTTT CASSLGQGPSPLHF
TRBJ1-2 NA TRBV11-1 few TGTGCCAGCAGCCCGGATCCGGGGGTGGCTAACTATGGCTACACCTTC CASSPDPGVANYGYTF
TRBJ1-2 NA TRBV4-2 NA TGTGCCAGCAGCCAAGATATCAGGGTTGGCTATGGCTACACCTTC CASSQDIRVGYGYTF
TRBJ2-1 TRBD2 TRBV28 NA TGTGCCACCCATTCTAGCGGGGGAAATGAGCAGTTCTTC CATHSSGGNEQFF